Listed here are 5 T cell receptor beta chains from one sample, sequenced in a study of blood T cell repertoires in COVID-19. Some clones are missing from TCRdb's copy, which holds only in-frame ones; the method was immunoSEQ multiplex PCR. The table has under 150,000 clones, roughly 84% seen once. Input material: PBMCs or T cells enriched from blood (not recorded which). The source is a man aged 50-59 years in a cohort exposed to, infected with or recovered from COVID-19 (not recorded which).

The CDR3 DNA is TGTGCCAGCAGTCCATACAAGGGGGCCTCGCATTTT. Amino acid sequence: CASSPYKGASHF. The chain recombines TRBV27 with TRBJ1-5; 7 bases agree with TRBD1. Looked up from germline, CDR1 is MNHEY and CDR2 is SMNVEV (reference sequence). The junction had 10 bases not matched to a gene; V was cut back by 5 bases and J by 15 bases. CDR3 length: 12 amino acids.

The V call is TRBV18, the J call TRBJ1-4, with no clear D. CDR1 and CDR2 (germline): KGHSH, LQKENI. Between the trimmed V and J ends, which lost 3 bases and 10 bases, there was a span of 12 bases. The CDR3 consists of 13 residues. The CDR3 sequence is CASSPSREGKLFF. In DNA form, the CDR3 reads TGTGCCAGCTCACCTTCGAGGGAAGGAAAACTGTTTTTT.

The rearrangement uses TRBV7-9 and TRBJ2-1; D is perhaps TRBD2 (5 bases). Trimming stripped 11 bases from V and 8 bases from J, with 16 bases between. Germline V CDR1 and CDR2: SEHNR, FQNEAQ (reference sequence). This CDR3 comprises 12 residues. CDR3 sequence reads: CAPEGPRDEQFF. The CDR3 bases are TGTGCCCCGGAAGGCCCGAGGGATGAGCAGTTCTTC.

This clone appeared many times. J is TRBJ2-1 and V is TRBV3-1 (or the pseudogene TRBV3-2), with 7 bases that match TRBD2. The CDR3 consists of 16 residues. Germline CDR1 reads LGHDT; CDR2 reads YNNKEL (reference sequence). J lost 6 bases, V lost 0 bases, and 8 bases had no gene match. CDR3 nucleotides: TGTGCCAGCAGCCAAGACCAGCGGGGCAGACGCAATGAGCAGTTCTTC. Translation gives CASSQDQRGRRNEQFF.

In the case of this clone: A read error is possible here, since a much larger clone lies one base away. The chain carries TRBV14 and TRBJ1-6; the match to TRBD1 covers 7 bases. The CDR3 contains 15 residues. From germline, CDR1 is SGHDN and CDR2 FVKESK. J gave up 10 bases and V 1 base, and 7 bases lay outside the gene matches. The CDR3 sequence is CASSQVRQGHSPLHF. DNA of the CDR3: TGTGCCAGCAGCCAAGTTCGACAGGGACACTCACCCCTCCACTTT.